Sequencing of this T cell receptor beta chain was carried out in a study of early T cells in non-severe SARS-CoV-2 infection. Whole-study context: Whole-blood bulk RNA, unsorted, was sequenced, and chains were unpaired.

This clonotype was seen repeatedly, ten times or more. The antigen remains unidentified. CDR3 length equals 13 residues. CDR1 and CDR2 (germline): SQVTM, ANQGSEA. Deletions cut 4 bases from V and 4 bases from J, with 14 bases between. General study findings and limits: Private and CD4 specificities were missed by VDJdb matching, skewed to anti-spike CD8.

Each CDR3 protein is one row after TCRdb ran MiXCR on the 5' RACE reads. Of around 58,000 distinct CDR3 sequences listed, around 7.7% were seen once; the top ten hold about 11%. Sequencing was performed on whole blood, taken at baseline. The clonotype originates from an adult who was a healthcare worker with PCR-confirmed SARS-CoV-2 infection or an uninfected control (not recorded which). The V gene is TRBV29-1, the J gene TRBJ2-7; D remains unclear. The CDR3 sequence: CSVAPVGAYEQYF. CDR3 in DNA: TGCAGCGTTGCCCCGGTAGGAGCTTACGAGCAGTACTTC.